This TCR beta chain is from a study of T-cell memory formation after mild COVID-19. V was shortened by 2 bases and J by 5 bases, with 25 bases between the two germline ends. The CDR3 spans 18 residues. CDR1 MNHEY and CDR2 SVGEGT come from the germline V gene. TCRdb ran MiXCR on the 5' RACE reads and lists one entry per CDR3 protein. The top ten clones hold approximately 23% of a sample with around 300,000 distinct CDR3 sequences, under 8.5% of them seen once. The V gene is TRBV6-2 or TRBV6-3, the J gene TRBJ2-7, with D perhaps being TRBD1 or TRBD2 (5 bases each). The material sequenced was PBMCs or a T cell subset sorted from them (not recorded which). This clonotype was sampled from a man between 18 and 35 years old who had mild COVID-19 (a few samples of this study predate the infection). Cell type and time point are not known. CDR3 bases: TGTGCCAGCAGTTACAGGGGACCCCGAGCCTCCAGTTCGGACGAGCAGTACGTC. This codes for CASSYRGPRASSSDEQYV.